Described below is a single T cell receptor beta chain sequence and its context. Its antigen is as yet unknown. These data belong to a study of T cell responses to AZD1222 COVID-19 vaccine. Study-wide results and limits: Spike-specific TCR breadth and depth were elevated following two AZD1222 doses. Vaccine-associated CD4 TCRs ranged over spike, dominating at 160-218 and 743-854. Only 6 or 7 people who got AZD1222 tested seropositive at baseline. The reported proportion of spike-specific TCRs targeting unmutated variant regions was nearly half.

Data came from immunoSEQ multiplex PCR; TCRdb stores just in-frame clones and leaves some out. The data contain approximately 190,000 clones, roughly 93% of them seen just once; the ten biggest clones take up 0.95% to 1%. This CDR3 spans 14 amino acids. Germline V gene lookup returns CDR1 SGHAT and CDR2 FQNNGV. Trimming cost V 5 bases and J 5 bases, with 14 bases left between them. Sequenced material: peripheral blood, taken on day 0 of AZD1222 vaccination. The sequence was collected from an adult in good health. This chain connects TRBV11-2 to TRBJ2-3, with D hard to call. The CDR3 coding sequence is TGTGCCAGCAGCCCGAAACCAATAGAAGATACGCAGTATTTT. This encodes CASSPKPIEDTQYF.